The 29 T cell receptor beta chains reported below all come from one sample, sequenced in a study of shared clonotypes between healthy human individuals. This table comes from immunoSEQ multiplex PCR, and its TCRdb copy is limited to in-frame clones, with some not included. Seen here are just over 2,000,000 clones, roughly 96% observed once, and the top ten hold 0.1% to 0.15%. Sequencing was performed on naive CD4+ T cells sorted from blood. Subset given: CD45RA+ positively selected. These receptors were taken from a man between 18 and 35 years old in good health.

This clone was recorded only once. This CDR3 is also generated by other DNA sequences in the sample. The chain recombines TRBV6-1 with TRBJ1-1; D unclear. The CDR3 covers 14 residues. The ends were cut back, 4 bases at V and 0 bases at J, with 9 bases in the middle. CDR1 and CDR2 from the germline V gene are MNHNS and SASEGT. The CDR3 bases are TGTGCCAGCAGTGGTACGGGTATGAACACTGAAGCTTTCTTT. Translated: CASSGTGMNTEAFF.

The genes are TRBV6-6 and TRBJ1-2, with D possibly TRBD1 on 6 matching bases. Germline V CDR1 and CDR2: MNHNY, SVGAGI (reference sequence). The CDR3 has 12 amino acids. Trimming removed 6 bases from V and 6 bases from J, with 11 bases in between. For the CDR3, the DNA is TGTGCCAGCAGGCCACAGGGAAATGGCTACACCTTC. Protein sequence: CASRPQGNGYTF.

This sequence joins TRBV6-1 and TRBJ1-2; possible D gene TRBD1, 6 bases. The germline gives CDR1 MNHNS, CDR2 SASEGT. V was shortened by 4 bases and J by 6 bases, with 18 bases between the two germline ends. CDR3 length: 15 residues. The CDR3, as DNA: TGTGCCAGCAGTGGGTCCTCGGGGGCGGTCGATGGCTACACCTTC. Translating it yields CASSGSSGAVDGYTF.

The rearrangement links TRBV7-2 to TRBJ1-6, with a possible D match to TRBD1 (5 bases). The length of the CDR3 is 13 residues. CDR1 and CDR2 from the germline V gene are SGHTA and FQGNSA. V lost 3 bases, J lost 10 bases, and 10 bases lay in between. CDR3 bases: TGTGCCAGCAGCTTCCGGGACCGATCACCCCTCCACTTT. Residues: CASSFRDRSPLHF.

This chain joins TRBV6-1 and TRBJ1-2; 8 bases map to TRBD1. Per germline, CDR1 MNHNS and CDR2 SASEGT. Trimming cost V 5 bases and J 8 bases; bases outside gene matches: 7. The CDR3 covers 13 residues. CDR3 protein: CASSSGQGKGYTF. CDR3 bases: TGTGCCAGCAGTAGTGGACAGGGAAAGGGCTACACCTTC.

CDR3 bases: TGTGCCTGGATAGACAGGCGGGACTCCCAGTACTTC. Amino acids: CAWIDRRDSQYF. The J gene is TRBJ2-5, the V gene TRBV30, with D perhaps assigned TRBD1 or TRBD2 (6 bases each). The CDR3 has 12 amino acids. V lost 4 bases and J lost 9, with 15 bases in between. Germline CDR1 GTSNPN, CDR2 SVGIG (reference sequence).

The CDR3, as DNA: TGCGCCAGCAGCTTGGCAGTAAACGAGCAGTACTTC. The encoded protein is CASSLAVNEQYF. The chain links TRBV5-1 to TRBJ2-7; D unresolved. Germline CDR1 is SGHRS and CDR2 is YFSETQ. CDR3 length: 12 amino acids. With 0 bases removed from V and 5 bases from J, the gap between germline ends came to 6 bases.

This chain links TRBV6-1 with TRBJ2-7; no clear D gene. Germline V lookup: CDR1 MNHNS, CDR2 SASEGT. The germline V and J ends were trimmed by 1 base and 0 bases, with 13 bases remaining between them. CDR3 length: 16 amino acids. The CDR3 bases are TGTGCCAGCAGTGAAGTACCAGGCCATAGCTCCTACGAGCAGTACTTC. It codes for CASSEVPGHSSYEQYF.

The chain couples TRBV7-9 to TRBJ2-7; 7 nucleotides agree with TRBD1. Germline lookup yields CDR1 SEHNR and CDR2 FQNEAQ (reference sequence). This CDR3 has 16 amino acids. Unmatched junction bases numbered 10, after V lost 5 bases and J lost 0 bases. The CDR3 loop is CASSVRTGTTSYEQYF. As DNA, the CDR3 is TGTGCCAGCAGCGTAAGGACAGGAACCACCTCCTACGAGCAGTACTTC.

Details on this clone: Distinct nucleotide sequences in the sample also encode this CDR3. DNA for the CDR3: TGTGCCAGCAGTGTAGCGGGGGGTCACAATGAGCAGTTCTTC. It specifies CASSVAGGHNEQFF. V gene TRBV6-1 combines with J gene TRBJ2-1, with 10 bases matching TRBD2. CDR3 size: 14 residues. Germline lookup yields CDR1 MNHNS and CDR2 SASEGT. V was clipped by 4 bases and J by 5 bases; unmatched bases: 2.

V gene TRBV19 combines with J gene TRBJ2-1, with D possibly called TRBD1 or TRBD2 (5 bases each). The CDR3 is 17 amino acids. Germline-derived CDR1 and CDR2 are LNHDA and SQIVND (reference sequence). Trimming removed 0 bases from V and 0 bases from J, with 12 bases in between. In DNA form, the CDR3 reads TGTGCCAGTAGTATAGATGGGGCGGGCAGCTCCTACAATGAGCAGTTCTTC. Translated: CASSIDGAGSSYNEQFF.

The V gene is TRBV7-9, the J gene TRBJ2-3, with 7 bases that match TRBD2. The CDR3 loop spans 15 amino acids. Germline CDR1 SEHNR, CDR2 FQNEAQ (reference sequence). With 7 bases clipped from V and 1 base from J, the junction kept 8 bases outside the gene matches. The CDR3 region has the DNA TGTGCCAGCACTGCTGGGGGGGTAGGCACAGATACGCAGTATTTT. Protein sequence: CASTAGGVGTDTQYF.

The chain combines TRBV29-1 with TRBJ2-4; no reliable D call. The CDR3 is made up of 16 amino acids. Germline CDR1 reads SQVTM; CDR2 reads ANQGSEA. Trimming cost V 3 bases and J 0 bases, with 15 bases left between them. Written as DNA, the CDR3 is TGCAGCGTTGAGGATTCAACCTTAGGAGCCAAAAACATTCAGTACTTC. Translating it yields CSVEDSTLGAKNIQYF. Using reference TRBV29-1 and TRBJ2-4 for the parts outside the CDR3, the full variable domain is SAVISQKPSRDICQRGTSLTIQCQVDSQVTMMFWYRQQPGQSLTLIATANQGSEATYESGFVIDKFPISRPNLTFSTLTVSNMSPEDSSIYLCSVEDSTLGAKNIQYFGAGTRLSVL.

The rearrangement links TRBV10-2 to TRBJ1-6; 11 bases fit TRBD1. This CDR3 is 17 amino acids long. V dropped 2 bases and J dropped 8; count of bases not matched to a gene: 8. CDR1 and CDR2 from the germline V gene are WSHSY and SAAADI. CDR3 coding DNA: TGCGCCAGCAGTGAGACCCAGGACAGGGGGCAGGATTCACCCCTCCACTTT. Its translation is CASSETQDRGQDSPLHF.

The rearrangement links TRBV7-2 to TRBJ2-1, with TRBD2 identical over 16 bases. The CDR3 totals 19 residues. Losses at the gene ends were 1 base for V and 3 bases for J; bases not matched to a gene: 6. Germline V gives CDR1 SGHTA, CDR2 FQGNSA. CDR3 nucleotide sequence: TGTGCCAGCAGCTTAGAGGTTGGGACTAGCGGGAGGGTCTACAATGAGCAGTTCTTC. It specifies CASSLEVGTSGRVYNEQFF.

The chain recombines TRBV30 with TRBJ2-3; 7 nucleotides align to TRBD1. The CDR3 totals 16 residues. Germline V gene lookup returns CDR1 GTSNPN and CDR2 SVGIG (reference sequence). With V trimmed by 1 base and J by 2 bases, 9 bases remained unmatched. Written as DNA, the CDR3 is TGTGCCTGGAGTGCACAGGGGCTGTCCCCCACAGATACGCAGTATTTT. Amino acid sequence: CAWSAQGLSPTDTQYF.

With respect to this clone: The germline gene is not matched at one end of the junction; a read error may be the cause. This chain joins TRBV7-7 and TRBJ2-1; TRBD2 agrees at 7 bases. This CDR3 region has 13 residues. Germline assignment: CDR1 SSHAT and CDR2 FNYEAQ (reference sequence). The CDR3 loop reads CASSLIAGDEQFF. DNA for the CDR3: TGTGCTAGCAGCTTAATAGCGGGCGATGAGCAGTTCTTC.

The chain employs TRBV10-3 and TRBJ1-2; D is perhaps TRBD1 (6 bases). This CDR3 comprises 15 residues. V lost 2 bases to trimming and J lost 0 bases, with 10 bases between them. The germline V gene encodes CDR1 ENHRY and CDR2 SYGVKD. Written as DNA, the CDR3 is TGTGCCATCAGTGAGCCAGGGGTAGCTAACTATGGCTACACCTTC. This sequence encodes CAISEPGVANYGYTF.

This chain uses TRBV27 with TRBJ2-1, with 7 bases matching TRBD1. CDR1 is MNHEY, CDR2 SMNVEV, per germline (reference sequence). Losses at the gene ends were 6 bases for V and 2 bases for J; bases not matched to a gene: 4. There are 14 residues in the CDR3. This CDR3 is CASSFDRAYNEQFF. As DNA, the CDR3 is TGTGCCAGCAGCTTCGACAGGGCCTACAATGAGCAGTTCTTC.

This clone has only a few counts. This CDR3 reads CASSTRGVNYGYTF. The CDR3 nucleotides are TGTGCCAGCAGCACCAGGGGTGTCAACTATGGCTACACCTTC. The rearrangement uses TRBV25-1 and TRBJ1-2; possible D gene TRBD1, 6 bases. The CDR3 length is 14 residues. V was pared by 6 bases and J by 2 bases, with 13 bases between. From germline, CDR1 is MGHDK and CDR2 SYGVNS.

The chain couples TRBV7-2 to TRBJ1-2; tentatively, D is TRBD1 (6 bases). Germline assignment: CDR1 SGHTA and CDR2 FQGNSA. V was trimmed by 1 base and J by 8 bases, leaving 11 bases between them. The CDR3 totals 13 residues. CDR3 protein: CASSLVGGQGYTF. CDR3 nucleotides: TGTGCCAGCAGCTTAGTCGGGGGCCAGGGCTACACCTTC.

In this sample, this clone turned up many times. The gene calls are TRBV18 and TRBJ2-7; D is possibly TRBD1 (5 bases). CDR1 and CDR2 (germline): KGHSH, LQKENI. This CDR3 comprises 14 residues. V lost 1 base and J lost 1, with 8 bases in between. The CDR3 region has the DNA TGTGCCAGCTCACCACGGGGCGAGTCCTACGAGCAGTACTTC. This sequence encodes CASSPRGESYEQYF.

The J gene is TRBJ2-7, the V gene TRBV4-1; D tentatively reads TRBD1 or TRBD2 (6 bases each). V was pared by 1 base and J by 2 bases, with 12 bases between. The CDR3 sequence is 15 residues long. Germline CDR1 reads MGHRA; CDR2 reads YSYEKL. The CDR3 DNA follows: TGCGCCAGCAGCCAAGTGAGGGGGACTGCCTACGAGCAGTACTTC. Encoded protein: CASSQVRGTAYEQYF.

This chain links TRBV18 with TRBJ2-1; 10 bases fit TRBD2. Per germline, CDR1 KGHSH and CDR2 LQKENI. J lost 4 bases, V lost 2 bases, and 5 bases had no gene match. The CDR3 is made up of 16 amino acids. CDR3 sequence reads: CASSPSGTSEYNEQFF. As DNA, the CDR3 is TGTGCCAGCTCACCATCCGGGACTAGCGAGTACAATGAGCAGTTCTTC.

The rearrangement links TRBV4-1 to TRBJ2-5, with 10 nucleotides matching TRBD2. Germline trimming cut 4 bases from V and 4 bases from J; bases unmatched to any gene: 12. Germline CDR1 and CDR2: MGHRA and YSYEKL. The CDR3 spans 17 residues. The CDR3 DNA is TGCGCCAGCAGCCCCATAGCGGGGGGCGGCCCTCCAGAGACCCAGTACTTC. This gives the protein CASSPIAGGGPPETQYF.

The CDR3 here is CAFEGAGGTEAFF. CDR3 nucleotide sequence: TGTGCCTTCGAGGGGGCTGGAGGAACTGAAGCTTTCTTT. The chain employs TRBV7-9 and TRBJ1-1; 7 bases are a match to TRBD1. The ends lost 11 bases at V and 5 bases at J; junction bases unmatched: 11. Germline V gene data show CDR1 as SEHNR and CDR2 as FQNEAQ (reference sequence). The length of the CDR3 is 13 residues.

The chain has TRBV5-6 and TRBJ2-3, with D perhaps matching TRBD2 (6 bases). Germline V gene lookup returns CDR1 SGHDT and CDR2 YYEEEE. This CDR3 has 17 residues. The V end lost 4 bases, the J end lost 3 bases, and 21 bases lay between the germline ends. CDR3 sequence reads: CASSRLVPGSSTDTQYF. The CDR3 coding sequence is TGTGCCAGCAGCCGACTAGTCCCGGGGAGTAGTACAGATACGCAGTATTTT.

The V gene is TRBV4-3, the J gene TRBJ2-2, with D perhaps matching TRBD2 (6 bases). This CDR3 contains 15 residues. The germline V and J ends were trimmed by 4 bases and 3 bases, with 12 bases remaining between them. Germline V gives CDR1 LGHNA, CDR2 YSLEER. The CDR3 region has the DNA TGCGCCAGCAGCCCCTCGGAGGGTGACACCGGGGAGCTGTTTTTT. This codes for CASSPSEGDTGELFF.

Turning to this clone: Other DNA sequences in the same sample also yield this CDR3. This chain joins TRBV7-9 and TRBJ1-1, with D maybe TRBD1 (5 bases). V lost 0 bases and J 0 bases, leaving 5 bases between the germline ends. The germline gives CDR1 SEHNR, CDR2 FQNEAQ (reference sequence). The CDR3 has 14 amino acids. In DNA form, the CDR3 reads TGTGCCAGCAGCTTAGCGGGGGTGAACACTGAAGCTTTCTTT. Its protein is CASSLAGVNTEAFF.